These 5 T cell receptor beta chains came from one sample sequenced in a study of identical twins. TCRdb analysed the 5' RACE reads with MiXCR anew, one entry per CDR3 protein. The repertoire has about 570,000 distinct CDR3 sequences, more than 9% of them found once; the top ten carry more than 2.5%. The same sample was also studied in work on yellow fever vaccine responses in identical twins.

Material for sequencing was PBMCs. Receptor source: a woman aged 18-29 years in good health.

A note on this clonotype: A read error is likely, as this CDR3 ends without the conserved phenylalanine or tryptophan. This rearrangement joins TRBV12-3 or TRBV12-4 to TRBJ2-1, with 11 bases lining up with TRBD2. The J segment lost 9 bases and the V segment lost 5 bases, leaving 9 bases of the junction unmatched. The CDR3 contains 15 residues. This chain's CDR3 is CASSPLAGGAIEQFL. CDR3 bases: TGTGCCAGCAGTCCTTTAGCGGGAGGGGCGATTGAGCAGTTCTTA.

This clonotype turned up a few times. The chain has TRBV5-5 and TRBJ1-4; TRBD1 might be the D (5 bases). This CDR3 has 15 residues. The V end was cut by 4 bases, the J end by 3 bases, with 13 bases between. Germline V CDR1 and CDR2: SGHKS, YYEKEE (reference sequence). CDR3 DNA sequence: TGTGCCAGCAGCCCAGGGTCGGCGGCTAATGAAAAACTGTTTTTT. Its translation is CASSPGSAANEKLFF.

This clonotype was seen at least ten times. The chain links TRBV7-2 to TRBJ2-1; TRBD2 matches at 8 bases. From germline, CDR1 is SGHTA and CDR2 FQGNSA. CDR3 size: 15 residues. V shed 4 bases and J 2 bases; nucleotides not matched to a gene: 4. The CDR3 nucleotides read TGTGCCAGCAGCTCAACTAGCGGCCCCTACAATGAGCAGTTCTTC. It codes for CASSSTSGPYNEQFF.

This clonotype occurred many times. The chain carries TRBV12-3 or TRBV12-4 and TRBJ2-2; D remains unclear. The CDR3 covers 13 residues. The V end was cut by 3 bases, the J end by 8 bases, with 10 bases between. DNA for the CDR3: TGTGCCAGCAGTTTTAGGTTGGGGGGGGAGCTGTTTTTT. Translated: CASSFRLGGELFF.

Here the CDR3 DNA reads TGTGCCAGCAGCTTAGACCCACAGGGGTACTATGGCTACACCTTC. Translated, it gives CASSLDPQGYYGYTF. V and J are TRBV11-2 and TRBJ1-2; 7 nucleotides agree with TRBD1. Germline-derived CDR1 and CDR2 are SGHAT and FQNNGV. This CDR3 contains 15 residues. J lost 3 bases, V lost 0 bases, and 4 bases had no gene match.